A single sample gave rise to the 9 T cell receptor beta chains below, sequenced in a study of shared clonotypes between healthy human individuals. The protocol was immunoSEQ multiplex PCR, while the TCRdb copy is restricted to in-frame clones and leaves out a portion. The table lists 2 million to 2.5 million clones, 90% to 95% of them singletons. Material for sequencing was naive CD4+ T cells from PBMCs. Indicated subset: CD45RA+ positively selected. Receptors were obtained from a man between 18 and 29 years old in good health. Some clones in this sample may be carry-over from other donors' samples.

Only one count was recorded for this clone. This sequence joins TRBV7-8 and TRBJ1-2; D remains unclear. V lost 4 bases, J lost 0 bases, and 18 bases lay in between. CDR3 size: 17 residues. Looked up from germline, CDR1 is SGHVS and CDR2 is FQNEAQ. The CDR3: CASSSSMVSRANYGYTF. The CDR3 nucleotides are TGTGCCAGCAGCTCATCTATGGTGAGCCGAGCTAACTATGGCTACACCTTC.

V and J are TRBV4-2 and TRBJ2-1; possible D gene TRBD2, 6 bases. The CDR3 runs 14 residues. Trimming cost V 5 bases and J 4 bases, with 12 bases left between them. Germline-derived CDR1 and CDR2 are LGHNA and YNFKEQ. The CDR3 DNA reads TGTGCCAGCAGCAGACTAGATGTGTACAATGAGCAGTTCTTC. Its translation is CASSRLDVYNEQFF.

This chain uses TRBV27 with TRBJ2-7, with D unresolved. V shed 6 bases and J shed 0 bases, with 9 bases lying between them. CDR3 length: 13 amino acids. Germline loops: CDR1 MNHEY, CDR2 SMNVEV (reference sequence). CDR3 sequence: CASSPRLSYEQYF. Written as DNA, the CDR3 is TGTGCCAGCAGCCCCCGGCTCTCCTACGAGCAGTACTTC.

The V call is TRBV7-9, the J call TRBJ2-5; TRBD2 matches 10 bases. This CDR3 is built from 19 residues. Germline V CDR1 and CDR2: SEHNR, FQNEAQ (reference sequence). The V segment lost 5 bases and the J segment 4 bases; nucleotides outside the gene matches: 19. The CDR3 DNA reads TGTGCCAGCAGCCTCCGGGGATATCAAAGCGGGAGGGCCGGAGAGACCCAGTACTTC. Translation gives CASSLRGYQSGRAGETQYF.

This clone has only a few counts. The rearrangement uses TRBV18 and TRBJ1-1; no firm D call. The V gene's germline CDR1 is KGHSH and CDR2 LQKENI. The V end was cut by 2 bases, the J end by 3 bases, with 10 bases between. The CDR3 loop spans 14 amino acids. The CDR3 region is CASSPGSADTEAFF. The CDR3 region has the DNA TGTGCCAGCTCACCAGGCAGTGCAGACACTGAAGCTTTCTTT.

This clone was detected once. This sequence joins TRBV11-2 and TRBJ2-5; D might be TRBD1 (5 bases). The germline V gene has CDR1 SGHAT and CDR2 FQNNGV. This CDR3 comprises 16 residues. Trimming pared 0 bases from V and 5 bases from J, leaving 16 bases between. The CDR3 region is CASSLDRQRLQETQYF. CDR3 DNA sequence: TGTGCCAGCAGCTTAGATCGACAGAGATTACAGGAGACCCAGTACTTC.

The chain employs TRBV9 and TRBJ2-1, with 14 bases identical to TRBD2. The length of the CDR3 is 20 residues. The germline V gene has CDR1 SGDLS and CDR2 YYNGEE. The V segment lost 0 bases and the J segment 0 bases; nucleotides outside the gene matches: 8. CDR3 loop: CASSVATGGTSGSSYNEQFF. In nucleotides, the CDR3 is TGTGCCAGCAGCGTAGCTACCGGGGGGACTAGCGGGAGCTCCTACAATGAGCAGTTCTTC.

This clone was counted a single time. The chain recombines TRBV2 with TRBJ2-1, with 15 bases lining up with TRBD2. This CDR3 is built from 15 residues. Per the germline V gene, CDR1 is SNHLY and CDR2 is FYNNEI. With 5 bases clipped from V and 8 bases from J, the junction kept 4 bases outside the gene matches. The CDR3 loop is CASSWGLAGGDEQFF. CDR3 bases: TGTGCCAGCAGTTGGGGACTAGCGGGAGGAGATGAGCAGTTCTTC.

For this clone: Other DNA sequences in the sample encode the same CDR3. The chain has TRBV4-1 and TRBJ1-5; unclear D gene. The CDR3 loop spans 14 amino acids. Trimming removed 1 base from V and 4 bases from J, with 8 bases in between. Germline CDR1 reads MGHRA; CDR2 reads YSYEKL. The CDR3 region has the DNA TGCGCCAGCAGCCAAGGTCCGGGGAATCAGCCCCAGCATTTT. Translated, it gives CASSQGPGNQPQHF.